The 27 T cell receptor beta chains below come from one sample, sequenced in a study of blood T cell repertoires in COVID-19. Some clones are missing from TCRdb's copy, which holds only in-frame ones; the method was immunoSEQ multiplex PCR. The data contain some 240,000 clones, approximately 88% of them singletons. Sequencing was carried out using peripheral blood. The receptors were gathered from a woman aged 70-85 years with COVID-19, enrolled during active disease.

V and J are TRBV27 and TRBJ1-5, with D perhaps TRBD1 (6 bases). Germline V CDR1 and CDR2: MNHEY, SMNVEV (reference sequence). Trimming shortened V by 5 bases and J by 0 bases, and 20 bases separated the two germline ends. This CDR3 contains 18 residues. The CDR3 DNA is TGTGCCAGCAGTCCGATAGACGGACAGCTCTATAGCAATCAGCCCCAGCATTTT. This encodes CASSPIDGQLYSNQPQHF.

The chain joins TRBV14 to TRBJ1-2; no definite D call. CDR3 length: 13 amino acids. The germline V gene encodes CDR1 SGHDN and CDR2 FVKESK. Trimming pared 6 bases from V and 1 base from J, leaving 9 bases between. Here the CDR3 DNA reads TGTGCCAGCAGTCCCCGTCGTAACTATGGCTACACCTTC. Its protein is CASSPRRNYGYTF. Combining the CDR3 with reference TRBV14 and TRBJ1-2 gives the whole variable domain EAGVTQFPSHSVIEKGQTVTLRCDPISGHDNLYWYRRVMGKEIKFLLHFVKESKQDESGMPNNRFLAERTGGTYSTLKVQPAELEDSGVYFCASSPRRNYGYTFGSGTRLTVV.

The V call is TRBV19, the J call TRBJ1-6; D might be TRBD1 (5 bases). Germline V lookup: CDR1 LNHDA, CDR2 SQIVND (reference sequence). V was shortened by 10 bases and J by 11 bases, with 18 bases between the two germline ends. CDR3 size: 13 residues. This CDR3 is CATQGAGGTPLHF. Written as DNA, the CDR3 is TGTGCCACCCAAGGGGCCGGGGGGACACCCCTCCACTTT. Together with reference TRBV19 and TRBJ1-6, the CDR3 gives the full variable domain: DGGITQSPKYLFRKEGQNVTLSCEQNLNHDAMYWYRQDPGQGLRLIYYSQIVNDFQKGDIAEGYSVSREKKESFPLTVTSAQKNPTAFYLCATQGAGGTPLHFGNGTRLTVT.

As DNA, the CDR3 is TGTGCCACCACGCATGCCGGGAGGCAGGGCAATCAGCCCCAGCATTTT. Translated: CATTHAGRQGNQPQHF. The rearrangement links TRBV19 to TRBJ1-5, with D hard to call. Per the germline V gene, CDR1 is LNHDA and CDR2 is SQIVND (reference sequence). V gave up 10 bases and J gave up 2 bases, with 21 bases separating them. The CDR3 extends over 16 amino acids. Full variable domain (remainder filled in from reference TRBV19 and TRBJ1-5): DGGITQSPKYLFRKEGQNVTLSCEQNLNHDAMYWYRQDPGQGLRLIYYSQIVNDFQKGDIAEGYSVSREKKESFPLTVTSAQKNPTAFYLCATTHAGRQGNQPQHFGDGTRLSIL.

The chain joins TRBV29-1 to TRBJ2-3; TRBD1 is a possible D gene (6 bases). Trimming pared 7 bases from V and 1 base from J, leaving 21 bases between. Germline values: CDR1 SQVTM, CDR2 ANQGSEA. CDR3 size: 16 residues. The CDR3 region is CSGTGTSLIRTDTQYF. CDR3 DNA: TGCAGCGGCACCGGGACAAGCCTCATCCGCACAGATACGCAGTATTTT.

The table lists this clone with a count of one. The chain recombines TRBV19 with TRBJ1-1, with 9 bases fitting TRBD1. The germline V gene encodes CDR1 LNHDA and CDR2 SQIVND (reference sequence). Unmatched junction bases numbered 2, after V lost 5 bases and J lost 1 base. The CDR3 runs to 14 residues. The CDR3 DNA is TGTGCCAGTAGTTTGGGACAGGGGAACACTGAAGCTTTCTTT. It translates to CASSLGQGNTEAFF.

This chain uses TRBV30 with TRBJ1-1; no definite D call. CDR1 and CDR2 from the germline V gene are GTSNPN and SVGIG (reference sequence). This CDR3 has 12 residues. Deletions cut 6 bases from V and 5 bases from J, with 13 bases between. In DNA, the CDR3 is TGTGCCTGTTTAAATAAACGGACTGAAGCTTTCTTT. It specifies CACLNKRTEAFF.

This chain uses TRBV3-1 (or the pseudogene TRBV3-2) with TRBJ2-4; D is uncertain. The CDR3 length is 16 residues. V lost 0 bases, J lost 0 bases, and 9 bases lay in between. Germline V gene sequence: CDR1 LGHDT, CDR2 YNNKEL (reference sequence). The CDR3 spells CASSQDVTLAKNIQYF. The CDR3 DNA is TGTGCCAGCAGCCAAGATGTAACATTAGCCAAAAACATTCAGTACTTC.

The J gene is TRBJ2-3, the V gene TRBV9; 10 bases fit TRBD2. Germline V lookup: CDR1 SGDLS, CDR2 YYNGEE. CDR3 length equals 15 residues. V shed 3 bases and J 1 base; nucleotides not matched to a gene: 2. The CDR3 nucleotides read TGTGCCAGCAGCGGAGGACTAGCGGGCACAGATACGCAGTATTTT. Residues: CASSGGLAGTDTQYF.

The rearrangement uses TRBV4-2 and TRBJ2-2, with 11 bases aligning to TRBD2. Unmatched junction bases numbered 7, after V lost 0 bases and J lost 4 bases. The CDR3 totals 18 residues. CDR1 is LGHNA and CDR2 is YNFKEQ in the germline V gene. CDR3 residues: CASSQDEIAGGVTGELFF. The CDR3 coding sequence is TGTGCCAGCAGCCAAGATGAAATAGCGGGAGGGGTCACCGGGGAGCTGTTTTTT.

The genes are TRBV5-1 and TRBJ2-2; 8 nucleotides agree with TRBD1. Germline CDR1 and CDR2: SGHRS and YFSETQ. The CDR3 runs to 15 residues. V was clipped by 4 bases and J by 2 bases; unmatched bases: 4. As DNA, the CDR3 is TGCGCCAGCAGCACAGGGGGTTTAAACACCGGGGAGCTGTTTTTT. Its protein product is CASSTGGLNTGELFF.

V usage is TRBV28 and J usage is TRBJ1-3; D is perhaps TRBD1 (6 bases). The V and J ends lost 1 base and 0 bases respectively, with 13 bases between them. From germline, CDR1 is MDHEN and CDR2 SYDVKM. The CDR3 is made up of 17 amino acids. The CDR3 nucleotides are TGTGCCAGCAGTTTATCAGGGGCAGTAGTCTCTGGAAACACCATATATTTT. This translates into CASSLSGAVVSGNTIYF.

This chain links TRBV5-1 with TRBJ1-2; TRBD1 might be the D (6 bases). Germline V gives CDR1 SGHRS, CDR2 YFSETQ. The V and J ends lost 4 bases and 5 bases respectively, with 21 bases between them. The CDR3 loop spans 16 amino acids. The CDR3 sequence is CASSTSTGPLRYGYTF. The CDR3 DNA reads as TGCGCCAGCAGCACATCAACAGGGCCCCTGAGGTATGGCTACACCTTC. Based on the CDR3 plus reference TRBV5-1 and TRBJ1-2, the full variable domain is KAGVTQTPRYLIKTRGQQVTLSCSPISGHRSVSWYQQTPGQGLQFLFEYFSETQRNKGNFPGRFSGRQFSNSRSEMNVSTLELGDSALYLCASSTSTGPLRYGYTFGSGTRLTVV.

The chain links TRBV9 to TRBJ2-5, with D unclear. CDR3 length: 14 amino acids. CDR1 is SGDLS, CDR2 YYNGEE, per germline. V was pared by 3 bases and J by 3 bases, with 12 bases between. CDR3 amino acids: CASSAGFAEETQYF. CDR3 coding DNA: TGTGCCAGCAGCGCAGGCTTCGCCGAAGAGACCCAGTACTTC.

This chain joins TRBV7-3 and TRBJ2-3, with D possibly matching TRBD2 (6 bases). Trimming left V 0 bases short and J 0 bases short, with 16 bases between. This CDR3 region has 18 residues. CDR1 SGHTA and CDR2 FQGTGA come from the germline V gene. The CDR3 loop is CASSLTLGGHTSTDTQYF. DNA of the CDR3: TGTGCCAGCAGCTTAACCCTCGGGGGTCATACTAGCACAGATACGCAGTATTTT.

The chain carries TRBV7-2 and TRBJ1-2; D possibly corresponds to TRBD1 (6 bases). The CDR3 extends over 13 amino acids. The V end lost 7 bases, the J end lost 2 bases, and 11 bases lay between the germline ends. Looked up from germline, CDR1 is SGHTA and CDR2 is FQGNSA. In DNA form, the CDR3 reads TGTGCCAGCAACCCCGGACAGAACTATGGCTACACCTTC. Its protein product is CASNPGQNYGYTF.

The chain links TRBV11-2 to TRBJ2-1; 7 nucleotides align to TRBD2. CDR3 size: 16 residues. Germline values: CDR1 SGHAT, CDR2 FQNNGV. Germline trimming cut 7 bases from V and 9 bases from J; bases unmatched to any gene: 18. CDR3 in amino acids: CASTKWAGAVSGEQFF. The CDR3 DNA reads TGTGCCAGCACCAAATGGGCGGGAGCGGTAAGCGGTGAGCAGTTCTTC. Complete variable domain (other parts from reference TRBV11-2 and TRBJ2-1): EAGVAQSPRYKIIEKRQSVAFWCNPISGHATLYWYQQILGQGPKLLIQFQNNGVVDDSQLPKDRFSAERLKGVDSTLKIQPAKLEDSAVYLCASTKWAGAVSGEQFFGPGTRLTVL.

On this clone itself: The sample contains more than one DNA sequence encoding this CDR3. The CDR3 spells CASSARQGIGEKLFF. In DNA, the CDR3 is TGTGCCAGCAGTGCAAGACAGGGGATAGGTGAAAAACTGTTTTTT. The chain carries TRBV9 and TRBJ1-4; TRBD1 matches at 8 bases. This CDR3 has 15 amino acids. CDR1 SGDLS and CDR2 YYNGEE come from the germline V gene. The ends lost 5 bases at V and 7 bases at J; junction bases unmatched: 10.

This chain uses TRBV19 with TRBJ2-2; D not certain. The V end was cut by 11 bases, the J end by 8 bases, with 15 bases between. The germline V gene encodes CDR1 LNHDA and CDR2 SQIVND (reference sequence). The CDR3 spans 12 residues. The CDR3 is CACRVDVGELFF. The CDR3 DNA sequence: TGTGCCTGCCGGGTAGACGTGGGGGAGCTGTTTTTT.

Only a few counts were recorded for this clone. The J gene is TRBJ2-7, the V gene TRBV3-1 (or the pseudogene TRBV3-2); 9 nucleotides line up with TRBD1. V lost 0 bases and J lost 5; bases outside the gene matches: 8. This CDR3 spans 16 amino acids. Germline loops: CDR1 LGHDT, CDR2 YNNKEL (reference sequence). CDR3 region: CASSQDGDREYHEQYF. The DNA of the CDR3 is TGTGCCAGCAGCCAAGATGGGGACAGGGAGTACCACGAGCAGTACTTC.

The CDR3, as DNA: TGCGCCAGCAGCTACTTAGCGGGAGGAGGCACCGGGGAGCTGTTTTTT. As protein: CASSYLAGGGTGELFF. The chain carries TRBV5-1 and TRBJ2-2, with 10 bases identical to TRBD2. The germline V gene has CDR1 SGHRS and CDR2 YFSETQ. The CDR3 is made up of 16 amino acids. With V trimmed by 3 bases and J by 4 bases, 6 bases remained unmatched.

This clone was recorded only once. The chain joins TRBV27 to TRBJ2-1; 10 bases are a match to TRBD2. Trimming at V came to 4 bases and at J to 5 bases, leaving 11 bases not matched to a gene. The CDR3 has 17 residues. Germline-derived CDR1 and CDR2 are MNHEY and SMNVEV (reference sequence). In nucleotides, the CDR3 is TGTGCCAGCAGTTCAAAACTAGCGGGAAACTGGCACAATGAGCAGTTCTTC. Protein product: CASSSKLAGNWHNEQFF.

CDR3 protein: CASSLAVPSYEQYF. The CDR3, as DNA: TGTGCCAGCAGTTTAGCGGTCCCGTCCTACGAGCAGTACTTC. The chain employs TRBV27 and TRBJ2-7, with unresolved D. The CDR3 covers 14 residues. The V gene's germline CDR1 is MNHEY and CDR2 SMNVEV (reference sequence). V lost 2 bases to trimming and J lost 1 base, with 9 bases between them.

V is TRBV3-1 (or the pseudogene TRBV3-2) and J is TRBJ2-1, with D tentatively TRBD2 (5 bases). The V and J ends lost 5 bases and 2 bases respectively, with 16 bases between them. CDR1 and CDR2 from the germline V gene are LGHDT and YNNKEL (reference sequence). This CDR3 has 16 amino acids. CDR3 DNA sequence: TGTGCCAGCAGCGCCGAGGGCTCGCGGGCCTACAATGAGCAGTTCTTC. This translates into CASSAEGSRAYNEQFF.

The chain employs TRBV5-6 and TRBJ2-4, with 7 bases fitting TRBD2. Unmatched junction bases numbered 9, after V lost 4 bases and J lost 5 bases. The CDR3 contains 15 residues. Germline V gene sequence: CDR1 SGHDT, CDR2 YYEEEE. CDR3 sequence (DNA): TGTGCCAGCAGCCCCAGCGGGGCTAGCGAAAACATTCAGTACTTC. Translated: CASSPSGASENIQYF.

The chain joins TRBV6-2 or TRBV6-3 to TRBJ2-2; D ambiguous. Germline CDR1 MNHEY, CDR2 SVGEGT. This CDR3 comprises 13 residues. V lost 5 bases and J 5 bases, leaving 9 bases between the germline ends. The DNA for the CDR3 is TGTGCCAGCAGTGCCCGCGAGACCGGGGAGCTGTTTTTT. Residues: CASSARETGELFF.

The chain recombines TRBV11-2 with TRBJ2-1; perhaps TRBD2 as D (5 bases). V was clipped by 4 bases and J by 8 bases, with 18 bases between them. Germline assignment: CDR1 SGHAT and CDR2 FQNNGV. The CDR3 has 15 amino acids. The DNA for the CDR3 is TGTGCCAGCAGCTCACTGCCCAGTGGAGGTTATGAGCAGTTCTTC. This translates into CASSSLPSGGYEQFF.